The 3 T cell receptor beta chains given below trace back to one sample, sequenced in a study of regulatory T cells in long-lasting Graves disease. As for time point: persistent/refractory GD, antithyroid drugs over 5 years with positive TRAb. The TCR library was prepared using RNA isolated from PBMCs. Construction of TCR beta libraries relied on iRepertoire HTBI primers and on Arm-PCR targeting CDR3 regions. MiXCR, applied by TCRdb to the multiplex PCR reads, yields one record per CDR3 protein. This table holds roughly 360,000 distinct CDR3 sequences, approximately 25% found once. Sequenced material: peripheral blood mononuclear cells (PBMCs), taken when the disease was refractory, from a patient treated with antithyroid drugs. The receptors here all came from a middle-aged woman with Graves disease.

This clonotype was detected ten times or more. The rearrangement links TRBV5-1 to TRBJ1-1; D gene ambiguous. The CDR3 loop spans 17 amino acids. Germline CDR1 is SGHRS and CDR2 is YFSETQ. Between the trimmed V and J ends, which lost 4 bases and 4 bases, there was a span of 23 bases. CDR3 amino acids: CASSTPVGASLVTEAFF. The CDR3 DNA is TGCGCCAGCAGCACGCCTGTCGGCGCCTCGTTGGTCACTGAAGCTTTCTTT.

The rearrangement links TRBV28 to TRBJ2-1; no reliable D call. The CDR3 is 14 residues long. CDR1 and CDR2 (germline): MDHEN, SYDVKM. Deletions cut 5 bases from V and 2 bases from J, with 10 bases between. The CDR3 DNA follows: TGTGCCAGCAGTGGCCCAGCGACCTACAATGAGCAGTTCTTC. Protein product: CASSGPATYNEQFF.

This clonotype occurred many times. The chain has TRBV28 and TRBJ2-2; TRBD1 aligns across 7 bases. Germline CDR1 reads MDHEN; CDR2 reads SYDVKM. Trimming took 6 bases from V and 1 from J; bases not matched to a gene: 2. This CDR3 spans 14 amino acids. CDR3 protein: CASRYRGNTGELFF. CDR3 bases: TGTGCCAGCAGGTACAGGGGGAACACCGGGGAGCTGTTTTTT.